This T cell receptor (beta chain) was captured by sequencing in a study of T cells in Graves' hyperthyroidism and ophthalmopathy. Overall study context: Any treatment followed the collection of peripheral blood at initial diagnosis.

Regarding the study as a whole: In simple terms, a model built on 13 V-J features told ophthalmopathy apart from stable hyperthyroidism. Among clonotypes expanded in thyroid above 0.001, most were also found in blood.

TCR beta CDR3 regions were amplified from RNA. The HTBI primer set served for first-round RT-PCR of the TCR CDR3. Each CDR3 protein gets one entry after TCRdb re-called the multiplex PCR reads with MiXCR. The sample gives hundreds of thousands of distinct CDR3 sequences, about 14% of which show up once; around 12% is in the top ten. Uncontrolled infection, other autoimmune disease, pregnancy or lactation disqualified patients from enrolment. The CDR3 sequence is 18 residues long. In germline, CDR1 is LNHDA, CDR2 SQIVND (reference sequence). The V gene end was trimmed by 4 bases and the J gene end by 5 bases; junction bases not matched to a gene: 9. This clonotype was picked up a small number of times. Its target is not known.

The chain recombines TRBV19 with TRBJ2-1; the match to TRBD2 covers 15 bases. The sequence was obtained from a woman aged 45 to 65 with Graves' ophthalmopathy. The sequenced sample was blood. CDR3: CASSTRRTSGRANNEQFF. In DNA form, the CDR3 reads TGTGCCAGTAGTACGCGCCGGACTAGCGGGAGGGCCAACAATGAGCAGTTCTTC. The full variable domain, rest sourced from reference TRBV19 and TRBJ2-1, is DGGITQSPKYLFRKEGQNVTLSCEQNLNHDAMYWYRQDPGQGLRLIYYSQIVNDFQKGDIAEGYSVSREKKESFPLTVTSAQKNPTAFYLCASSTRRTSGRANNEQFFGPGTRLTVL.